A single sample is the source of the 32 T cell receptor beta chains below, sequenced in a study of molecular identifiers for immune sequencing clone quantification. TCRdb passed the PCR reads through MiXCR, listing each CDR3 protein once. The repertoire holds around 480,000 distinct CDR3 sequences, less than 30% seen once, with under 0.8% in the top ten. The sample consisted of naive CD8+ T cells from blood, with Jurkat cell RNA spiked in. This sample's subset: FACS-sorted CD8+CD4-CCR7+CD45RA+ naive T cells. These receptors were taken from a human donor in good health. Some libraries in this study had Jurkat cell RNA spiked in.

The table lists this clonotype with many counts. The V gene is TRBV27, the J gene TRBJ2-7, with D possibly being TRBD2 (7 bases). Trimming pared 1 base from V and 0 bases from J, leaving 10 bases between. Germline V gene sequence: CDR1 MNHEY, CDR2 SMNVEV (reference sequence). This CDR3 contains 15 residues. The DNA for the CDR3 is TGTGCCAGCAGTTTATTCGGGGGGCCCTCCTACGAGCAGTACTTC. Encoded protein: CASSLFGGPSYEQYF.

Concerning this clonotype: A much larger clone lies a single base off, so this may be a read error. This rearrangement joins TRBV6-5 to TRBJ1-1; 8 nucleotides line up with TRBD1. V shed 4 bases and J 3 bases; nucleotides not matched to a gene: 1. Germline CDR1 MNHEY, CDR2 SVGAGI. The length of the CDR3 is 13 residues. The CDR3 here is CASSSTGDTEAFF. The CDR3 nucleotides read TGTGCCAGCAGTTCGACAGGGGACACTGAAGCTTTCTTT.

On this clonotype itself: One base away lies a much larger clone, so this may be a sequencing read error. This sequence joins TRBV5-6 and TRBJ2-7, with D uncertain. The CDR3 is 12 residues long. Germline CDR1 and CDR2: SGHDT and YYEEEE. The CDR3 DNA follows: TGTACCAGCAGTGGTACCTCCTACGAGCAGTACTTC. The encoded protein is CTSSGTSYEQYF.

The table lists this clonotype with many counts. The J gene is TRBJ1-1, the V gene TRBV7-9, with a tentative D call TRBD1 (5 bases). V lost 7 bases and J 5 bases, leaving 14 bases between the germline ends. Per germline, CDR1 SEHNR and CDR2 FQNEAQ (reference sequence). CDR3 size: 13 residues. CDR3 coding DNA: TGTGCCAGCACCAAAACTGGGGGGACTGAAGCTTTCTTT. Its protein is CASTKTGGTEAFF. The full variable domain, its missing parts supplied by reference TRBV7-9 and TRBJ1-1, is DTGVSQNPRHKITKRGQNVTFRCDPISEHNRLYWYRQTLGQGPEFLTYFQNEAQLEKSRLLSDRFSAERPKGSFSTLEIQRTEQGDSAMYLCASTKTGGTEAFFGQGTRLTVV.

This clonotype showed up just a few times. V and J are TRBV4-2 and TRBJ1-3; D is uncertain. The CDR3 consists of 18 residues. Trimming took off 0 bases at V and 0 bases at J, with 15 bases between the two ends. The germline gives CDR1 LGHNA, CDR2 YNFKEQ. In DNA form, the CDR3 reads TGTGCCAGCAGCCAAGATCGCTACGGTGGAATCTCTGGAAACACCATATATTTT. Amino acid sequence: CASSQDRYGGISGNTIYF.

This clonotype was counted a few times. The rearrangement links TRBV3-1 to TRBJ2-3; TRBD2 is a possible D gene (6 bases). Germline V gives CDR1 LGHDT, CDR2 YNNKEL (reference sequence). The CDR3 is 17 residues long. The V and J ends lost 3 bases and 5 bases respectively, with 21 bases between them. The CDR3 bases are TGTGCCAGCAGCCAGGCCGCCGGGACTCCCTATTTAGATACGCAGTATTTT. Translation gives CASSQAAGTPYLDTQYF.

This clonotype has ten or more counts. The V call is TRBV9, the J call TRBJ2-3, with D maybe TRBD1 (6 bases). Trimming took 0 bases from V and 6 from J, leaving 14 bases between them. In germline, CDR1 is SGDLS, CDR2 YYNGEE. This CDR3 comprises 15 residues. The CDR3 nucleotides are TGTGCCAGCAGCGTAGCTGGCACAGGGCAGGATACGCAGTATTTT. This codes for CASSVAGTGQDTQYF.

V gene TRBV15 combines with J gene TRBJ1-1; D remains unclear. This CDR3 comprises 13 residues. Trimming took 6 bases from V and 0 from J, leaving 8 bases between them. The germline V gene encodes CDR1 LNHNV and CDR2 YYDKDF (reference sequence). The CDR3 coding sequence is TGTGCCACCAGGGCTTTCATGAACACTGAAGCTTTCTTT. Its protein is CATRAFMNTEAFF.

The chain joins TRBV6-5 to TRBJ1-4, with unresolved D. V shed 6 bases and J shed 7 bases, with 15 bases lying between them. The CDR3 has 14 amino acids. The germline V gene encodes CDR1 MNHEY and CDR2 SVGAGI. CDR3 nucleotides: TGTGCCAGCAGGGGAAGCGGGGTCGGTGAAAAACTGTTTTTT. Its translation: CASRGSGVGEKLFF.

Points on this clonotype: A junction end diverges from the germline sequence, so it may reflect a read error. J is TRBJ2-7 and V is TRBV4-1, with TRBD2 matching over 8 bases. The CDR3 is 14 residues long. Germline V gives CDR1 MGHRA, CDR2 YSYEKL. The CDR3 reads CARSQLADSYEQYF. In nucleotides, the CDR3 is TGCGCCAGAAGCCAACTAGCGGACTCCTACGAGCAGTACTTC.

The chain carries TRBV9 and TRBJ2-3, with 8 bases fitting TRBD2. The CDR3 runs 17 residues. The ends lost 0 bases at V and 0 bases at J; junction bases unmatched: 6. CDR1 is SGDLS, CDR2 YYNGEE, per germline. The CDR3 loop is CASSVATSGASTDTQYF. The CDR3 DNA reads TGTGCCAGCAGCGTAGCTACTAGCGGTGCTAGCACAGATACGCAGTATTTT. The full variable domain, with the rest looked up from reference TRBV9 and TRBJ2-3, is DSGVTQTPKHLITATGQRVTLRCSPRSGDLSVYWYQQSLDQGLQFLIQYYNGEERAKGNILERFSAQQFPDLHSELNLSSLELGDSALYFCASSVATSGASTDTQYFGPGTRLTVL.

Worth noting for this clonotype: Germline is not matched at one junction end, which may reflect a read error. The CDR3 is CARRVPGAPGPPHF. The CDR3 DNA is TGTGCCCGCCGCGTCCCCGGGGCACCCGGCCCCCCGCATTTT. This rearrangement joins TRBV6-2 or TRBV6-3 to TRBJ1-5; TRBD1 might be the D (5 bases). Germline V CDR1 and CDR2: MNHEY, SVGEGT. The CDR3 is made up of 14 amino acids.

There are a few counts of this clonotype. The CDR3 loop is CASSYAGSSYEQYF. As DNA, the CDR3 is TGTGCCAGCAGTTACGCGGGGTCGTCCTACGAGCAGTACTTC. The chain links TRBV6-2 or TRBV6-3 to TRBJ2-7; tentatively, D is TRBD2 (6 bases). The CDR3 has 14 amino acids. Germline V gene data show CDR1 as MNHEY and CDR2 as SVGEGT. Trimming stripped 2 bases from V and 1 base from J, with 9 bases between.

This clonotype showed up just a few times. The chain links TRBV9 to TRBJ2-7; 8 bases are a match to TRBD2. Unmatched junction bases numbered 9, after V lost 2 bases and J lost 2 bases. CDR1 and CDR2 from the germline V gene are SGDLS and YYNGEE. The length of the CDR3 is 16 residues. The CDR3 DNA sequence: TGTGCCAGCAGCGTGGCCGGGGGGGGAAGCGCCTACGAGCAGTACTTC. It codes for CASSVAGGGSAYEQYF.

The chain links TRBV19 to TRBJ2-3, with a weak D call TRBD1 (6 bases). With 1 base removed from V and 4 bases from J, the gap between germline ends came to 15 bases. Germline assignment: CDR1 LNHDA and CDR2 SQIVND (reference sequence). The CDR3 consists of 16 residues. The CDR3 bases are TGTGCCAGTAGTATAGTAGGGGGACGGCCCCCAGATACGCAGTATTTT. It specifies CASSIVGGRPPDTQYF.

With respect to this clonotype: This may be a read error, as it is one base from a much larger clone. The chain is built from TRBV29-1 and TRBJ1-5; D remains ambiguous. This CDR3 has 14 amino acids. Trimming left V 7 bases short and J 5 bases short, with 18 bases between. Per the germline V gene, CDR1 is SQVTM and CDR2 is ANQGSEA. As DNA, the CDR3 is TGCAGCGCTACGACGGCCCATGCGGATCAGCCCCAGCATTTT. Translation: CSATTAHADQPQHF. Based on the CDR3 plus reference TRBV29-1 and TRBJ1-5, the full variable domain is SAVISQKPSRDICQRGTSLTIQCQVDSQVTMMFWYRQQPGQSLTLIATANQGSEATYESGFVIDKFPISRPNLTFSTLTVSNMSPEDSSIYLCSATTAHADQPQHFGDGTRLSIL.

This clonotype was counted ten times or more. V is TRBV2 and J is TRBJ2-1; TRBD2 matches 9 bases. After removal of 8 bases from V and 6 bases from J, the junction contained 5 bases not matched to a gene. Germline CDR1 SNHLY, CDR2 FYNNEI. The CDR3 totals 13 residues. CDR3 DNA sequence: TGTGCCAGCGGAGGGACTAGCTTCAATGAGCAGTTCTTC. Translation: CASGGTSFNEQFF.

The chain employs TRBV9 and TRBJ2-1, with 14 bases aligning to TRBD2. CDR3 length: 14 residues. Germline trimming cut 4 bases from V and 15 bases from J; bases unmatched to any gene: 9. Germline V gives CDR1 SGDLS, CDR2 YYNGEE. This CDR3 is CASSPGLAGVPPFF. CDR3 coding DNA: TGTGCCAGCAGCCCGGGACTAGCGGGAGTCCCCCCGTTCTTC.

This clonotype was counted many times. V usage is TRBV13 and J usage is TRBJ2-7; 8 bases map to TRBD2. Germline assignment: CDR1 PRHDT and CDR2 FYEKMQ (reference sequence). V lost 0 bases to trimming and J lost 2 bases; unmatched junction nucleotides: 0. This CDR3 has 14 residues. CDR3 in DNA: TGTGCCAGCAGCTTAGGTAGCGGGGCCTACGAGCAGTACTTC. Its translation: CASSLGSGAYEQYF.

This clonotype was detected only a few times. The chain recombines TRBV28 with TRBJ2-5; TRBD2 matches 8 bases. Germline CDR1 MDHEN, CDR2 SYDVKM. CDR3 length: 17 amino acids. With V trimmed by 1 base and J by 5 bases, 12 bases remained unmatched. CDR3 residues: CASSLLLAGGRAETQYF. The CDR3 DNA sequence: TGTGCCAGCAGTTTATTACTCGCGGGAGGCCGAGCGGAGACCCAGTACTTC.

The chain couples TRBV11-2 to TRBJ2-7; 7 bases map to TRBD1. V was pared by 0 bases and J by 6 bases, with 8 bases of the junction left unmatched. The CDR3 runs to 15 residues. Germline CDR1 reads SGHAT; CDR2 reads FQNNGV. CDR3 amino acids: CASSLDPNRGFEQYF. The DNA for the CDR3 is TGTGCCAGCAGCTTAGATCCAAACAGGGGATTCGAGCAGTACTTC. Full variable domain (remainder filled in from reference TRBV11-2 and TRBJ2-7): EAGVAQSPRYKIIEKRQSVAFWCNPISGHATLYWYQQILGQGPKLLIQFQNNGVVDDSQLPKDRFSAERLKGVDSTLKIQPAKLEDSAVYLCASSLDPNRGFEQYFGPGTRLTVT.

A word on this clonotype: A much larger clone lies a single base off, so this may be a read error. This sequence joins TRBV20-1 and TRBJ2-3; no clear D gene. Trimming removed 8 bases from V and 0 bases from J, with 24 bases in between. This CDR3 comprises 17 residues. Germline values: CDR1 DFQATT, CDR2 SNEGSKA (reference sequence). CDR3 bases: TGCAGTAAACGCGCCGGGCTACGGGCCCTTAGCACAGATACGCAGTATTTT. This encodes CSKRAGLRALSTDTQYF.

Regarding this clonotype: A read error may explain this, as a much larger clone is one base away. Here the CDR3 DNA reads TGTGCCAGCAGTTTGGGGACAGGGCACATGAGCACTGAAGCTTTCTTT. Its protein product is CASSLGTGHMSTEAFF. The V call is TRBV28, the J call TRBJ1-1; 9 bases agree with TRBD1. V trimming: 3 bases; J trimming: 4 bases; junction bases outside the gene matches: 9. The CDR3 loop spans 16 amino acids. Per germline, CDR1 MDHEN and CDR2 SYDVKM. Full variable domain (rest looked up from reference TRBV28 and TRBJ1-1): DVKVTQSSRYLVKRTGEKVFLECVQDMDHENMFWYRQDPGLGLRLIYFSYDVKMKEKGDIPEGYSVSREKKERFSLILESASTNQTSMYLCASSLGTGHMSTEAFFGQGTRLTVV.

A remark on this clonotype: This may arise from a read error, as a much more abundant clone is one base away. This rearrangement joins TRBV24-1 to TRBJ2-1; 8 nucleotides match TRBD2. There are 15 residues in the CDR3. Germline-derived CDR1 and CDR2 are KGHDR and SFDVKD. The chain's CDR3 is CATDLAGSSFNEQFF. The CDR3, as DNA: TGTGCCACCGACTTAGCGGGATCCTCCTTCAATGAGCAGTTCTTC.

This clonotype was seen repeatedly, ten times or more. This chain uses TRBV4-1 with TRBJ2-3; D is possibly TRBD2 (6 bases). Trimming stripped 1 base from V and 2 bases from J, with 7 bases between. Looked up from germline, CDR1 is MGHRA and CDR2 is YSYEKL. The CDR3 extends over 14 amino acids. This CDR3 reads CASSQGDSTDTQYF. DNA for the CDR3: TGCGCCAGCAGCCAAGGGGACTCCACAGATACGCAGTATTTT.

The chain employs TRBV2 and TRBJ1-1; 9 nucleotides line up with TRBD1. This CDR3 contains 13 residues. Germline assignment: CDR1 SNHLY and CDR2 FYNNEI. The junction had 9 bases not matched to a gene; V was cut back by 6 bases and J by 10 bases. As DNA, the CDR3 is TGTGCCAGCAGAGTACAGGGGGCCGAGGGAGCTTTCTTT. Its translation is CASRVQGAEGAFF.

On this clonotype: This may be a read error, as it is one base from a much larger clone. The J gene is TRBJ1-1, the V gene TRBV12-3 or TRBV12-4, with D hard to call. Trimming took off 5 bases at V and 6 bases at J, with 13 bases between the two ends. The CDR3 is 13 residues long. The CDR3 is CASSPGWRAEAFF. The DNA of the CDR3 is TGTGCCAGCAGTCCCGGCTGGCGGGCTGAAGCTTTCTTT.

Worth noting for this clonotype: This may stem from a read error, because a much larger clone lies one nucleotide away. Here the CDR3 reads CSTRPSTQGTQYF. CDR3 DNA: TGCAGTACTAGGCCTAGCACACAGGGTACGCAGTATTTT. The chain joins TRBV20-1 to TRBJ2-3; TRBD1 might be the D (6 bases). The CDR3 loop spans 13 amino acids. Germline CDR1 and CDR2: DFQATT and SNEGSKA (reference sequence).

This clonotype was detected a few times. J is TRBJ2-7 and V is TRBV7-9, with 10 bases lining up with TRBD1. V was clipped by 5 bases and J by 5 bases; unmatched bases: 12. CDR3 length equals 16 residues. Germline V gene lookup returns CDR1 SEHNR and CDR2 FQNEAQ (reference sequence). The CDR3 DNA sequence: TGTGCCAGCAGCCCCCTGACAGGGGGCGTTGAAGACGAGCAGTACTTC. Residues: CASSPLTGGVEDEQYF.

Details on this clonotype: A single base separates this from a much larger clone, so it may be a read error. Because the CDR3 is missing its conserved closing phenylalanine or tryptophan, this is likely a read error. The V call is TRBV5-6, the J call TRBJ1-6; D gene uncertain. V dropped 6 bases and J dropped 10 bases, with 11 bases sitting between them. The CDR3 sequence is 12 residues long. The V gene's germline CDR1 is SGHDT and CDR2 YYEEEE. The CDR3 reads CASTAPGSPLHL. In DNA, the CDR3 is TGTGCCAGCACCGCGCCGGGGTCACCCCTCCACTTA.

Concerning this clonotype: This may be a read error, as it is one base from a much larger clone. This chain uses TRBV19 with TRBJ2-3, with TRBD2 matching 9 bases. The CDR3 spans 16 residues. Germline CDR1 reads LNHDA; CDR2 reads SQIVND (reference sequence). CDR3: CASSISAGGQTDTRYF. The CDR3 region has the DNA TGTGCCAGTAGTATATCCGCGGGGGGGCAGACAGATACGCGGTATTTT.

The V call is TRBV4-1, the J call TRBJ2-2, with D unclear. This CDR3 region has 16 residues. CDR1 MGHRA and CDR2 YSYEKL come from the germline V gene. V gave up 0 bases and J gave up 0 bases, with 8 bases separating them. CDR3 DNA sequence: TGCGCCAGCAGCCAAGAAGTCGGAGCGAACACCGGGGAGCTGTTTTTT. It translates to CASSQEVGANTGELFF.